This paragraph covers one T cell receptor (beta chain) sequence. As yet, its antigen is unknown. The germline V gene encodes CDR1 KGHSH and CDR2 LQKENI. The V end was cut by 4 bases, the J end by 0 bases, with 9 bases between. The CDR3 contains 15 residues. This sample stems from a study of graft-versus-host responses after intestinal transplantation. Clones were sequenced by immunoSEQ multiplex PCR, and TCRdb holds only the in-frame ones, with some missing. Of about 97,000 clones listed, 75% to 95% are singletons. The sequenced sample was unstimulated CD4+ T cells sorted from spleen or lymph node cells, obtained before transplant. This clonotype originated in a human donor who was the organ donor for an intestinal transplant. V is TRBV18 and J is TRBJ1-4; weak D call: TRBD1 (6 bases). CDR3: CASSLQGPTNEKLFF. CDR3 DNA: TGTGCCAGCTCACTACAGGGTCCAACTAATGAAAAACTGTTTTTT.